This entry lists 24 T cell receptor beta chains sequenced from one sample in a study of blood T cell repertoires in COVID-19. TCRdb's table, derived via immunoSEQ multiplex PCR, lists solely in-frame clones and lacks some. The data show roughly 410,000 clones, more than 80% seen once. Input material: peripheral blood. The receptor set was obtained from a man aged 40-49 years with acute or convalescent COVID-19.

The chain employs TRBV5-1 and TRBJ2-3; D possibly corresponds to TRBD1 (6 bases). Germline V CDR1 and CDR2: SGHRS, YFSETQ. V dropped 0 bases and J dropped 0 bases, with 8 bases sitting between them. The CDR3 runs to 15 residues. As DNA, the CDR3 is TGCGCCAGCAGCTTGGAAGGACAGAGCACAGATACGCAGTATTTT. Protein product: CASSLEGQSTDTQYF.

With regard to this clone: In the same sample, other DNA sequences code for this CDR3. This chain joins TRBV6-2 or TRBV6-3 and TRBJ2-2; 7 bases agree with TRBD1. The CDR3 loop spans 14 amino acids. From germline, CDR1 is MNHEY and CDR2 SVGEGT. The V gene end was trimmed by 4 bases and the J gene end by 5 bases; junction bases not matched to a gene: 4. In nucleotides, the CDR3 is TGTGCCAGCAGTTCGGGACAGAATACCGGGGAGCTGTTTTTT. Translated: CASSSGQNTGELFF.

Here the CDR3 DNA reads TGTGCCAGCAGTGACGAATCGGAGGACTCCTACAATGAGCAGTTCTTC. Its protein product is CASSDESEDSYNEQFF. The chain combines TRBV6-4 with TRBJ2-1, with D maybe TRBD2 (5 bases). Germline CDR1 and CDR2: MRHNA and SNTAGT. Trimming stripped 2 bases from V and 0 bases from J, with 11 bases between. The CDR3 runs 16 residues.

The chain carries TRBV28 and TRBJ1-1; D is possibly TRBD1 (6 bases). Trimming cost V 2 bases and J 0 bases, with 19 bases left between them. The CDR3 length is 18 residues. The germline V gene has CDR1 MDHEN and CDR2 SYDVKM. The CDR3 loop is CASSLGGTGKGMNTEAFF. The CDR3 coding sequence is TGTGCCAGCAGTTTAGGGGGAACAGGGAAAGGGATGAACACTGAAGCTTTCTTT.

This clone has just one count. V and J are TRBV30 and TRBJ2-7; weak D call: TRBD2 (6 bases). The CDR3 runs 13 residues. Trimming stripped 7 bases from V and 3 bases from J, with 16 bases between. From germline, CDR1 is GTSNPN and CDR2 SVGIG (reference sequence). In nucleotides, the CDR3 is TGTGCCTACGGGAAAGGACTACTCTACGAGCAGTACTTC. It is translated as CAYGKGLLYEQYF. Combining the CDR3 with reference TRBV30 and TRBJ2-7 gives the whole variable domain SQTIHQWPATLVQPVGSPLSLECTVEGTSNPNLYWYRQAAGRGLQLLFYSVGIGQISSEVPQNLSASRPQDRQFILSSKKLLLSDSGFYLCAYGKGLLYEQYFGPGTRLTVT.

This chain connects TRBV7-8 to TRBJ2-7, with 8 bases lining up with TRBD2. The CDR3 has 14 amino acids. The J segment lost 4 bases and the V segment lost 1 base, leaving 3 bases of the junction unmatched. The germline V gene encodes CDR1 SGHVS and CDR2 FQNEAQ. CDR3 in DNA: TGTGCCAGCAGCTTAGGACTAGCGCGATACGAGCAGTACTTC. Residues: CASSLGLARYEQYF.

The chain couples TRBV7-5 to TRBJ1-5. TRBV7-5 is annotated as a pseudogene. The CDR3 runs 13 residues. The CDR3 DNA sequence: TGTGTTAGGTGGTTAGGAGGCAATCAGTCCCAGCATTTT. It codes for CVRWLGGNQSQHF.

This chain connects TRBV5-1 to TRBJ1-1; D gene unclear. Trimming pared 4 bases from V and 1 base from J, leaving 11 bases between. The CDR3 consists of 14 residues. The germline CDR1 and CDR2 sequences are SGHRS and YFSETQ. CDR3 region: CASSVAGKNTEAFF. In nucleotides, the CDR3 is TGCGCCAGCAGCGTCGCCGGGAAGAACACTGAAGCTTTCTTT.

V gene TRBV7-2 combines with J gene TRBJ1-1; perhaps TRBD1 as D (6 bases). Trimming shortened V by 1 base and J by 10 bases, and 16 bases separated the two germline ends. CDR3 length equals 14 residues. From germline, CDR1 is SGHTA and CDR2 FQGNSA. Here the CDR3 reads CASSLGQPGGRAFF. CDR3 DNA: TGTGCCAGCAGCTTAGGTCAGCCGGGGGGGCGAGCTTTCTTT.

The chain carries TRBV27 and TRBJ2-7; 8 bases line up with TRBD1. This CDR3 contains 16 residues. Germline lookup yields CDR1 MNHEY and CDR2 SMNVEV (reference sequence). V lost 0 bases, J lost 3 bases, and 7 bases stayed unmatched. The CDR3 reads CASSLSWTGIIYEQYF. The CDR3 coding sequence is TGTGCCAGCAGTTTATCGTGGACAGGGATTATCTACGAGCAGTACTTC.

The J gene is TRBJ1-5, the V gene TRBV28, with D possibly TRBD1 on 6 matching bases. V dropped 8 bases and J dropped 4 bases, with 15 bases sitting between them. The CDR3 runs 14 residues. Germline lookup yields CDR1 MDHEN and CDR2 SYDVKM. In DNA, the CDR3 is TGTGCCAGCGGAGACAGGAAAATAAATCAGCCCCAGCATTTT. Its translation: CASGDRKINQPQHF.

The genes are TRBV5-4 and TRBJ1-2; a possible D gene is TRBD1 (5 bases). This CDR3 spans 14 amino acids. V lost 1 base and J 7 bases, leaving 14 bases between the germline ends. The V gene's germline CDR1 is SGHNT and CDR2 YYREEE (reference sequence). In nucleotides, the CDR3 is TGTGCCAGCAGCTTGAGGTTCAGGGAGGGTGGCTACACCTTC. This encodes CASSLRFREGGYTF.

This clone was found once. CDR3 bases: TGCAGCGTTGTCGGGTACAATGAGCAGTTCTTC. Protein product: CSVVGYNEQFF. The chain recombines TRBV29-1 with TRBJ2-1; D remains ambiguous. The CDR3 runs 11 residues. The ends were cut back, 4 bases at V and 4 bases at J, with 5 bases in the middle. CDR1 and CDR2 (germline): SQVTM, ANQGSEA.

The V call is TRBV5-6, the J call TRBJ2-1; D is unclear. V dropped 4 bases and J dropped 4 bases, with 18 bases sitting between them. Germline loops: CDR1 SGHDT, CDR2 YYEEEE. The CDR3 totals 16 residues. DNA for the CDR3: TGTGCCAGCAGCGACGACGCTAGACGATTATACAATGAGCAGTTCTTC. Amino acids: CASSDDARRLYNEQFF. Variable domain in full (rest from reference TRBV5-6 and TRBJ2-1): DAGVTQSPTHLIKTRGQQVTLRCSPKSGHDTVSWYQQALGQGPQFIFQYYEEEERQRGNFPDRFSGHQFPNYSSELNVNALLLGDSALYLCASSDDARRLYNEQFFGPGTRLTVL.

The V call is TRBV27, the J call TRBJ2-7; D is uncertain. The CDR3 runs 16 residues. Germline assignment: CDR1 MNHEY and CDR2 SMNVEV (reference sequence). V dropped 5 bases and J dropped 0 bases, with 17 bases sitting between them. For the CDR3, the DNA is TGTGCCAGCAGTCTCTCTTCAGCGCCGAGCTCCTACGAGCAGTACTTC. As protein: CASSLSSAPSSYEQYF.

The V gene is TRBV11-2, the J gene TRBJ2-1; 7 bases fit TRBD2. The CDR3 runs to 16 residues. Losses at the gene ends were 5 bases for V and 7 bases for J; bases not matched to a gene: 14. Germline V gene sequence: CDR1 SGHAT, CDR2 FQNNGV. The CDR3 sequence is CASSPVAAGEWNEQFF. In nucleotides, the CDR3 is TGTGCCAGCAGCCCGGTGGCGGCGGGAGAGTGGAATGAGCAGTTCTTC. Combining the CDR3 with reference TRBV11-2 and TRBJ2-1 gives the whole variable domain EAGVAQSPRYKIIEKRQSVAFWCNPISGHATLYWYQQILGQGPKLLIQFQNNGVVDDSQLPKDRFSAERLKGVDSTLKIQPAKLEDSAVYLCASSPVAAGEWNEQFFGPGTRLTVL.

The chain uses TRBV6-5 and TRBJ2-7; D not resolved. Germline CDR1 is MNHEY and CDR2 is SVGAGI. The ends were cut back, 6 bases at V and 7 bases at J, with 10 bases in the middle. The length of the CDR3 is 11 residues. In DNA form, the CDR3 reads TGTGCCAGCAGGAACTCGGTTGAGCAGTACTTC. Protein: CASRNSVEQYF.

The genes are TRBV11-2 and TRBJ2-2; the D gene is possibly TRBD2 (7 bases). Germline CDR1 reads SGHAT; CDR2 reads FQNNGV. The CDR3 has 16 residues. The V end was cut by 7 bases, the J end by 0 bases, with 15 bases between. The CDR3 DNA reads as TGTGCCAGCATTGGGGGGGCGGGCCCGAACACCGGGGAGCTGTTTTTT. Its protein product is CASIGGAGPNTGELFF.

In regard to this clone: Other DNA sequences in the same sample also yield this CDR3. The V and J genes are TRBV2 and TRBJ2-7; 9 bases are a match to TRBD2. In germline, CDR1 is SNHLY, CDR2 FYNNEI. Trimming at V came to 2 bases and at J to 4 bases, leaving 6 bases not matched to a gene. The CDR3 covers 15 residues. DNA for the CDR3: TGTGCCAGCAGTGAATCTGCGGGAGGGCCTTACGAGCAGTACTTC. Residues: CASSESAGGPYEQYF.

The chain is built from TRBV24-1 and TRBJ2-2; tentatively, D is TRBD1 (5 bases). Germline V gives CDR1 KGHDR, CDR2 SFDVKD. This CDR3 region has 15 residues. V was shortened by 1 base and J by 5 bases, with 10 bases between the two germline ends. As DNA, the CDR3 is TGTGCCACCAGTGATTTTAGGACACTTACCGGGGAGCTGTTTTTT. This translates into CATSDFRTLTGELFF.

The chain couples TRBV7-6 to TRBJ2-2, with 8 bases fitting TRBD1. Unmatched junction bases numbered 18, after V lost 5 bases and J lost 16 bases. The germline CDR1 and CDR2 sequences are SGHVS and FNYEAQ. This CDR3 has 15 residues. CDR3 DNA: TGTGCCAGCAGCCCGGGACAGGCATTAACCGTGGGGGAGTTTTTT. This codes for CASSPGQALTVGEFF.

Comment on this clone: The sample holds other DNA sequences that translate to the same CDR3. This CDR3 reads CASSPGQYEQYF. CDR3 coding DNA: TGTGCCAGCAGCCCGGGACAGTACGAGCAGTACTTC. The chain couples TRBV12-3 or TRBV12-4 to TRBJ2-7; 7 nucleotides match TRBD1. The V segment lost 6 bases and the J segment 4 bases; nucleotides outside the gene matches: 3. CDR3 size: 12 residues.

The sample holds one count of this clone. This chain connects TRBV18 to TRBJ2-3, with a tentative D call TRBD1 (8 bases). This CDR3 region has 15 residues. Trimming left V 6 bases short and J 6 bases short, with 19 bases between. Per the germline V gene, CDR1 is KGHSH and CDR2 is LQKENI. This chain's CDR3 is CASSPRQGRDDTQYF. The CDR3 DNA is TGTGCCAGCTCCCCTAGACAGGGGAGGGATGATACGCAGTATTTT.

The chain recombines TRBV4-1 with TRBJ1-5; 9 bases match TRBD1. In germline, CDR1 is MGHRA, CDR2 YSYEKL. The V segment lost 2 bases and the J segment 0 bases; nucleotides outside the gene matches: 17. There are 21 residues in the CDR3. The CDR3 loop is CASSQHFRGQGLGYSNQPQHF. CDR3 nucleotide sequence: TGCGCCAGCAGCCAACATTTTCGAGGACAGGGGTTGGGATATAGCAATCAGCCCCAGCATTTT.